The clone carrying this TCR beta chain was picked up a small number of times. The target antigen is unknown. This sample was included in a study of identical twins. The study, taken as a whole, reports: Fewer insertions were carried by abundant cord blood beta clonotypes, but none was seen in memory repertoires.

This CDR3 comprises 16 residues. The V and J ends lost 6 bases and 6 bases, in that order; junction bases with no gene match: 16. Germline lookup yields CDR1 DFQATT and CDR2 SNEGSKA (reference sequence). TCRdb independently ran MiXCR on the 5' RACE reads; one entry per CDR3 protein. This table has some 570,000 distinct CDR3 sequences, more than 20% appearing once. Another study also made use of these data, one on yellow fever vaccine responses in identical twins. That paper adds: Reportedly, the response of twins' T cells to the vaccine seemed partly convergent, partly personalized.

The source of this sequence is a young woman in good health. The chain employs TRBV20-1 and TRBJ2-1; 8 positions match TRBD2. Sequencing was carried out using CD4+ T cells sorted from blood. The CDR3: CSAPQGLVFGANEQFF. The CDR3 DNA reads TGCAGTGCCCCACAGGGACTAGTTTTTGGGGCCAATGAGCAGTTCTTC.